These 20 T cell receptor beta chains share one sample of origin, sequenced in a study of CD8 T cells in Susac syndrome. cDNA came from approximately 0.5 to 1 ug RNA primed by random hexamers. TCRdb re-analysed the immunoSEQ multiplex PCR reads in MiXCR, keeping a single row per CDR3 protein. The data hold 95,000 to 150,000 distinct CDR3 sequences, with 90% to 95% observed a single time. Sequencing was performed on CD8+ T cells from PBMCs. The receptors shown here come from a human donor with Susac syndrome.

This rearrangement joins TRBV13 to TRBJ2-1, with 13 bases matching TRBD2. The CDR3 consists of 15 residues. J gave up 7 bases and V 5 bases, and 5 bases lay outside the gene matches. Germline loops: CDR1 PRHDT, CDR2 FYEKMQ (reference sequence). CDR3 sequence: CASSNGLAGENEQFF. Written as DNA, the CDR3 is TGTGCCAGCAGCAACGGACTAGCGGGGGAGAATGAGCAGTTCTTC.

V usage is TRBV25-1 and J usage is TRBJ1-2; TRBD1 is a possible D gene (5 bases). V was trimmed by 1 base and J by 3 bases, leaving 9 bases between them. This CDR3 region has 14 residues. Germline lookup yields CDR1 MGHDK and CDR2 SYGVNS. In DNA, the CDR3 is TGTGCCAGCAGTGAATGGGGCAGGGACTATGGCTACACCTTC. Translating it yields CASSEWGRDYGYTF.

The V call is TRBV7-8, the J call TRBJ2-1; D remains ambiguous. Trimming took off 0 bases at V and 9 bases at J, with 15 bases between the two ends. The CDR3 spans 15 residues. Looked up from germline, CDR1 is SGHVS and CDR2 is FQNEAQ. In nucleotides, the CDR3 is TGTGCCAGCAGCTTAGCCCCCTTCACAGAGGCTGAGCAGTTCTTC. Amino acid sequence: CASSLAPFTEAEQFF.

This clonotype was detected a few times. The rearrangement joins TRBV27 to TRBJ2-7, with 9 bases that match TRBD1. The CDR3 runs to 14 residues. Germline values: CDR1 MNHEY, CDR2 SMNVEV (reference sequence). The ends lost 2 bases at V and 4 bases at J; junction bases unmatched: 3. CDR3 DNA: TGTGCCAGCAGTTTAAAACAGGGGGCTTACGAGCAGTACTTC. Translation gives CASSLKQGAYEQYF.

The J gene is TRBJ1-1, the V gene TRBV7-3; tentatively, D is TRBD1 (5 bases). Germline V CDR1 and CDR2: SGHTA, FQGTGA. The CDR3 consists of 18 residues. Trimming cost V 5 bases and J 0 bases, with 22 bases left between them. This CDR3 reads CASSQHGGLGEMNTEAFF. CDR3 sequence (DNA): TGTGCCAGCAGCCAACATGGGGGTCTCGGTGAAATGAACACTGAAGCTTTCTTT.

V is TRBV29-1 and J is TRBJ2-2; unclear D gene. This CDR3 has 16 residues. With 0 bases removed from V and 2 bases from J, the gap between germline ends came to 13 bases. From germline, CDR1 is SQVTM and CDR2 ANQGSEA. The CDR3 nucleotides are TGCAGCGTTGAAGAGCGCGCTACCACCAACACCGGGGAGCTGTTTTTT. This translates into CSVEERATTNTGELFF.

V usage is TRBV9 and J usage is TRBJ2-1, with unresolved D. Per germline, CDR1 SGDLS and CDR2 YYNGEE. The CDR3 runs to 16 residues. The V end was cut by 4 bases, the J end by 3 bases, with 17 bases between. The CDR3 DNA sequence: TGTGCCAGCAGCCAAGGGCGAGACACCCTCTACAATGAGCAGTTCTTC. Protein: CASSQGRDTLYNEQFF.

This clonotype was recorded once. The CDR3 sequence is CASSPPRDREPSPYGYTF. CDR3 nucleotide sequence: TGTGCCAGCAGTCCCCCCCGGGACAGGGAACCCAGCCCCTATGGCTACACCTTC. This chain links TRBV28 with TRBJ1-2, with 9 bases lining up with TRBD1. The V gene end was trimmed by 5 bases and the J gene end by 4 bases; junction bases not matched to a gene: 17. CDR3 length: 18 residues. The germline V gene has CDR1 MDHEN and CDR2 SYDVKM.

The DNA for the CDR3 is TGTGCCAGCAGCCAAGGACTAGAGAATAACTACGAGCAGTACTTC. It specifies CASSQGLENNYEQYF. The gene calls are TRBV3-1 and TRBJ2-7, with a weak D call TRBD2 (6 bases). The CDR3 runs 15 residues. V dropped 1 base and J dropped 3 bases, with 13 bases sitting between them. Germline CDR1 is LGHDT and CDR2 is YNNKEL (reference sequence).

The chain employs TRBV25-1 and TRBJ2-1; 9 bases line up with TRBD2. The CDR3 runs to 16 residues. With 4 bases clipped from V and 5 bases from J, the junction kept 9 bases outside the gene matches. Germline V lookup: CDR1 MGHDK, CDR2 SYGVNS. The chain's CDR3 is CASSALGLAGNNEQFF. In DNA form, the CDR3 reads TGTGCCAGCAGTGCTCTCGGGCTAGCGGGGAACAATGAGCAGTTCTTC.

This chain uses TRBV7-9 with TRBJ2-7, with TRBD2 as a possible D gene (5 bases). V shed 6 bases and J shed 0 bases, with 12 bases lying between them. The V gene's germline CDR1 is SEHNR and CDR2 FQNEAQ (reference sequence). The CDR3 extends over 14 amino acids. The CDR3 reads CASSEDSSSYEQYF. In DNA, the CDR3 is TGTGCCAGCAGTGAGGACTCGAGCTCCTACGAGCAGTACTTC.

This clonotype appeared once. The chain has TRBV7-8 and TRBJ2-7, with D perhaps TRBD2 (5 bases). V was clipped by 5 bases and J by 3 bases, with 17 bases between them. This CDR3 has 15 residues. Germline CDR1 reads SGHVS; CDR2 reads FQNEAQ. The chain's CDR3 is CASSRPRTSIYEQYF. The CDR3 DNA follows: TGTGCCAGCAGCCGGCCGAGGACTTCCATCTACGAGCAGTACTTC.

The chain has TRBV15 and TRBJ1-2, with a tentative D call TRBD1 (6 bases). This CDR3 has 13 residues. Germline-derived CDR1 and CDR2 are LNHNV and YYDKDF (reference sequence). Deletions cut 5 bases from V and 1 base from J, with 8 bases between. The CDR3 region is CATSGDINYGYTF. Here the CDR3 DNA reads TGTGCCACCAGCGGGGACATTAACTATGGCTACACCTTC.

The gene calls are TRBV11-2 and TRBJ2-2; 9 bases fit TRBD2. This CDR3 has 14 amino acids. With V trimmed by 5 bases and J by 6 bases, 4 bases remained unmatched. The germline gives CDR1 SGHAT, CDR2 FQNNGV. The CDR3: CASSPLAGAGELFF. CDR3 nucleotide sequence: TGTGCCAGCAGCCCGTTAGCGGGAGCCGGGGAGCTGTTTTTT.

This sequence joins TRBV6-6 and TRBJ1-1, with 8 bases lining up with TRBD1. Germline-derived CDR1 and CDR2 are MNHNY and SVGAGI (reference sequence). This CDR3 has 15 amino acids. The V gene end was trimmed by 5 bases and the J gene end by 4 bases; junction bases not matched to a gene: 9. Here the CDR3 DNA reads TGTGCCAGCAGTAAACCGGGACAGGAGTCCACTGAAGCTTTCTTT. Its protein product is CASSKPGQESTEAFF.

The chain couples TRBV7-9 to TRBJ2-6, with D possibly TRBD2 on 6 matching bases. Trimming stripped 4 bases from V and 4 bases from J, with 17 bases between. CDR1 and CDR2 (germline): SEHNR, FQNEAQ (reference sequence). CDR3 length: 17 residues. CDR3 protein: CASSSSLEGRGANVLTF. CDR3 sequence (DNA): TGTGCCAGCAGCTCCTCTTTGGAGGGGCGAGGGGCCAACGTCCTGACTTTC.

The chain employs TRBV29-1 and TRBJ1-2, with D possibly being TRBD1 (5 bases). V was cut by 0 bases and J by 2 bases, with 7 bases left in between. The CDR3 spans 13 residues. The germline V gene has CDR1 SQVTM and CDR2 ANQGSEA. The CDR3: CSVEEAGNYGYTF. Written as DNA, the CDR3 is TGCAGCGTTGAAGAGGCAGGGAACTATGGCTACACCTTC. Full variable domain (missing parts from reference TRBV29-1 and TRBJ1-2): SAVISQKPSRDICQRGTSLTIQCQVDSQVTMMFWYRQQPGQSLTLIATANQGSEATYESGFVIDKFPISRPNLTFSTLTVSNMSPEDSSIYLCSVEEAGNYGYTFGSGTRLTVV.

This sequence joins TRBV30 and TRBJ1-1, with 7 bases aligning to TRBD1. Trimming cost V 2 bases and J 0 bases; bases outside gene matches: 12. From germline, CDR1 is GTSNPN and CDR2 SVGIG (reference sequence). CDR3 size: 17 residues. Written as DNA, the CDR3 is TGTGCCTGGAGTAGGGGGCCTTCGACTACTATGAACACTGAAGCTTTCTTT. Its translation is CAWSRGPSTTMNTEAFF.

This clonotype was seen a single time. The J gene is TRBJ2-1, the V gene TRBV9; D unresolved. The V gene's germline CDR1 is SGDLS and CDR2 YYNGEE. Between the trimmed V and J ends, which lost 2 bases and 7 bases, there was a span of 4 bases. The CDR3 is made up of 11 amino acids. This chain's CDR3 is CASSVTNEQFF. DNA of the CDR3: TGTGCCAGCAGCGTGACGAATGAGCAGTTCTTC.

The chain has TRBV27 and TRBJ1-2; D gene ambiguous. The CDR3 length is 18 residues. Germline CDR1 is MNHEY and CDR2 is SMNVEV (reference sequence). V shed 5 bases and J shed 7 bases, with 29 bases lying between them. CDR3 loop: CASSPSGRGLGPASGYTF. The CDR3 nucleotides read TGTGCCAGCAGTCCATCTGGGAGAGGACTCGGTCCGGCGAGTGGCTACACCTTC.